Listed below are T cell receptor beta chains from one sample, sequenced in a study of cytomegalovirus exposure and HLA in healthy donors. The assay was immunoSEQ multiplex PCR, and TCRdb's table has in-frame clones only and misses some. The table has approximately 140,000 clones, 84% seen once; the top ten hold more than 1.4%. The sample taken for sequencing was PBMCs. All receptors come from a young woman in good health and CMV-seronegative. Each CDR3 is given without its conserved first and last residue.

j_call: TRBJ2-2
v_call: TRBV27
cdr3_aa: ASSFGQASGELF

j_call: TRBJ2-1
v_call: TRBV5-5
cdr3_aa: ASSRLANGEQF

j_call: TRBJ1-1
v_call: TRBV5-6
cdr3_aa: ASSWGGTEAF

j_call: TRBJ1-1
v_call: TRBV10-3
cdr3_aa: AISDGGSTEAF

j_call: TRBJ2-5
v_call: TRBV9
cdr3_aa: ASSPRIQSSGGETQY

j_call: TRBJ2-5
v_call: TRBV5-1
cdr3_aa: ASSSGLVGGETQY

j_call: TRBJ2-1
v_call: TRBV11-2
cdr3_aa: ASSTRRLRFNEQF

j_call: TRBJ2-2
v_call: TRBV2
cdr3_aa: ASRDRGFGELF

j_call: TRBJ2-3
v_call: TRBV5-1
cdr3_aa: ASTKTGTSTDTQY

j_call: TRBJ1-3
v_call: TRBV5-5
cdr3_aa: ASSSQTGVRGNTIY

j_call: TRBJ1-2
v_call: TRBV4-3
cdr3_aa: ASSQGVTGGYGYT

j_call: TRBJ1-2
v_call: TRBV19
cdr3_aa: ASRIVAGGYT

j_call: TRBJ2-5
v_call: TRBV5-6
cdr3_aa: ASSVGPRPAETQY

j_call: TRBJ1-4
v_call: TRBV7-9
cdr3_aa: ATTEYNEKLF

j_call: TRBJ1-2
v_call: TRBV7-2
cdr3_aa: ASSLAPGGSYGYT

j_call: TRBJ2-1
v_call: TRBV7-2
cdr3_aa: ASSWGLAGGDEQF

j_call: TRBJ2-3
v_call: TRBV5-1
cdr3_aa: ASSFGTTDLPQY

j_call: TRBJ2-7
v_call: TRBV5-1
cdr3_aa: ASSLIQGQYEQY

j_call: TRBJ2-5
v_call: TRBV11-3
cdr3_aa: ASSRTSGAGLGETQY

j_call: TRBJ1-6
v_call: TRBV4-2
cdr3_aa: ASSQDRGSLH

j_call: TRBJ2-7
v_call: TRBV6-5
cdr3_aa: ASSWRGSYEQY

j_call: TRBJ2-3
v_call: TRBV15
cdr3_aa: ATSREVAKDTQY

j_call: TRBJ2-2
v_call: TRBV6-6
cdr3_aa: ASSRLAGGATKLF

j_call: TRBJ2-5
v_call: TRBV11-2
cdr3_aa: ASSLDFGVETQY

j_call: TRBJ1-4
v_call: TRBV7-6
cdr3_aa: ASSVSGPPNEKLF

j_call: TRBJ2-2
v_call: TRBV11-2
cdr3_aa: ASDTNTGELF

j_call: TRBJ1-4
v_call: TRBV28
cdr3_aa: ASSLAGATNEKLF

j_call: TRBJ1-5
v_call: TRBV5-4
cdr3_aa: ASSWDRGQPQH

j_call: TRBJ2-2
v_call: TRBV14
cdr3_aa: ASSPTGSWELF

j_call: TRBJ1-1
v_call: TRBV7-2
cdr3_aa: ASKAGDRGLAEAF

j_call: TRBJ2-1
v_call: TRBV19
cdr3_aa: ASSVSGSLYNEQF

j_call: TRBJ2-7
v_call: TRBV5-6
cdr3_aa: ASSLPIRGPSL

j_call: TRBJ2-7
v_call: TRBV28
cdr3_aa: ASSLLKTSGGAWSYEQY

j_call: TRBJ2-4
v_call: TRBV29-1
cdr3_aa: SGDRGQRNIQY